Listed below are T cell receptor beta chains from one sample, sequenced in a study of control samples from healthy donors and cancer patients. Here immunoSEQ multiplex PCR was the method, and the copy in TCRdb shows in-frame clones only, minus some. The repertoire includes some 110,000 clones, approximately 90% of them detected once, and about 2.1% sits in the top ten. The sample comprised blood. The source is a woman in her 70s in good health. CDR3s include the opening cysteine and the closing phenylalanine or tryptophan. D genes are given only for firm matches. Only part of the rows carry a size: once, few, many, or a class if the clone is expanded.

v_gene,abundance,d_gene,j_gene,CDR3nt,CDR3aa
TRBV11-2,few,NA,TRBJ1-5,TGTGCCAGCAGCTTAGATCCGGCTCAGCCCCAGCATTTT,CASSLDPAQPQHF
TRBV19,NA,TRBD1,TRBJ1-2,TGTGCCAGTAATCCGGGACAGGCACTCTTAAACTATGGCTACACCTTC,CASNPGQALLNYGYTF
TRBV25-1,NA,NA,TRBJ1-6,TGTGCCAGCAGTCCCCCGGGTTCTGGTCTCTATAATTCACCCCTCCACTTT,CASSPPGSGLYNSPLHF
TRBV10-1,NA,NA,TRBJ1-6,TGCGCCAGCAGTGAGTCGGACCCAACGGTTTCACCCCTCCACTTT,CASSESDPTVSPLHF
TRBV7-2,NA,TRBD2,TRBJ2-5,TGTGCCAGCAGCAGCAATAGCGGGGGTCTGGGGACCCAGTACTTC,CASSSNSGGLGTQYF
TRBV2,NA,NA,TRBJ1-1,TGTGCCAGCAGGTACCGGGCCGTTAACACTGAAGCTTTCTTT,CASRYRAVNTEAFF
TRBV7-2,NA,NA,TRBJ1-6,TGTGCCAGCAGCTCAAGCTGGAGGGTCAACTATTCACCCCTCCACTTT,CASSSSWRVNYSPLHF
TRBV11-2,NA,NA,TRBJ2-1,TGTGCCAGCAGCTCCGGGACTTCTTACAATGAGCAGTTCTTC,CASSSGTSYNEQFF
TRBV6-6,NA,NA,TRBJ1-1,TGTGCCAGCAGGGGGTTCGGGGGGAGGACTGAAGCTTTCTTT,CASRGFGGRTEAFF
TRBV6-6,NA,TRBD1,TRBJ1-5,TGTGCCATCTCGGGACAGGGGAAATATCAGCCCCAGCATTTT,CAISGQGKYQPQHF
TRBV24-1,NA,TRBD1,TRBJ2-7,TGTGCCACCCAGAGACAGGGCGAGGACGAGCAGTACTTC,CATQRQGEDEQYF
TRBV5-6,NA,NA,TRBJ1-2,TGTGCCAGCAGCTTGGGTCTATCCGCTAACTATGGCTACACCTTC,CASSLGLSANYGYTF
TRBV7-8,NA,NA,TRBJ1-5,TGTGCCAGCAGCTTGTACAGGGAAGGCAATCAGCCCCAGCATTTT,CASSLYREGNQPQHF
TRBV6-5,NA,NA,TRBJ2-1,TGTGCCAGCAGTTCCCTTGGGGCGCCGGAGCAGTTCTTC,CASSSLGAPEQFF
TRBV6-6,NA,NA,TRBJ1-1,TGTGCCAGCAAACAGGTCGTCACTGAAGCTTTCTTT,CASKQVVTEAFF
TRBV7-9,NA,NA,TRBJ2-2,TGTGCCAGCAGCTTTGCAGGGGGGCCCGGGGAGCTGTTTTTT,CASSFAGGPGELFF
TRBV3-1/TRBV3-2,NA,NA,TRBJ2-1,TGTGCCAGCAGCCAAGATAAGCGCGAGCAGTTCTTC,CASSQDKREQFF
TRBV9,NA,TRBD2,TRBJ2-5,TGTGCCAGCAGCGTCCAAGCGGGGGGGGAGACCCAGTACTTC,CASSVQAGGETQYF
TRBV9,NA,TRBD2,TRBJ2-5,TGTGCCAGCAGCGAGGGGAGGTCTAGCGGGGTCCAAGAGACCCAGTACTTC,CASSEGRSSGVQETQYF
TRBV6-2/TRBV6-3,NA,NA,TRBJ2-7,TGTGCCAGCAGCCTGCTGGGTCAGCAAATCTCCTACGAGCAGTACTTC,CASSLLGQQISYEQYF
TRBV10-2,NA,NA,TRBJ1-3,TGCGCCAGCAGTGGGGTTGGAGGAAACACCATATATTTT,CASSGVGGNTIYF
TRBV3-1/TRBV3-2,NA,NA,TRBJ1-4,TGTGCCAGCAGCCCCCGGACAGACCCAGAAAAACTGTTTTTT,CASSPRTDPEKLFF
TRBV7-9,NA,NA,TRBJ2-2,TGTGCCAGCATTCAGCACAGGGCTAACACCGGGGAGCTGTTTTTT,CASIQHRANTGELFF
TRBV5-6,NA,NA,TRBJ1-2,TGTGCCAGCAGCTTGGATAGGGGCTTGAGCTATGGCTACACCTTC,CASSLDRGLSYGYTF
TRBV25-1,NA,TRBD1,TRBJ1-3,TGTGCCAGCAGTTCGACAGGGGCGGAAAACACCATATATTTT,CASSSTGAENTIYF
TRBV10-3,NA,NA,TRBJ2-1,TGTGCCATCAGTGAGCCGACCCCCCCTGAGCAGTTCTTC,CAISEPTPPEQFF
TRBV3-1/TRBV3-2,NA,NA,TRBJ1-5,TGTGCCAGCAGTCTCGGGGTAGGGGGGCGTCAGCCCCAGCATTTT,CASSLGVGGRQPQHF
TRBV6-5,NA,NA,TRBJ1-1,TGTGCCAGCAGTAGGGGCCTGAACACTGAAGCTTTCTTT,CASSRGLNTEAFF
TRBV7-8,NA,NA,TRBJ1-2,TGTGCCAGCAGCTTAGCGGGCCAGGGCACTGGCTACACCTTC,CASSLAGQGTGYTF
TRBV6-6,NA,NA,TRBJ2-3,TGTGCCAGCAGCCCACGCTGGGGGGGCCGGACAGATACGCAGTATTTT,CASSPRWGGRTDTQYF
TRBV18,NA,NA,TRBJ2-7,TGTGCCAGCTCTAATAGCCCCTGGGAGCAGTACTTC,CASSNSPWEQYF
TRBV11-2,NA,NA,TRBJ2-2,TGTGCCAGCAGCCGTTCTAGTTTGGCGGTGGTCACCGGGGAGCTGTTTTTT,CASSRSSLAVVTGELFF
TRBV10-2,NA,TRBD2,TRBJ2-5,TGCGCCAGCAGTGAGAGACTAGCGGGGGGACAAGAGACCCAGTACTTC,CASSERLAGGQETQYF
TRBV5-5,NA,TRBD1,TRBJ1-4,TGTGCCAGCAGCTTAATCGGACAGGGTGGTCCAACTAATGAAAAACTGTTTTTT,CASSLIGQGGPTNEKLFF